The 32 T cell receptor beta chains listed next were all sequenced from one sample in a study of T cell responses to AZD1222 COVID-19 vaccine. Data came from immunoSEQ multiplex PCR; TCRdb stores just in-frame clones and leaves some out. Found here are roughly 260,000 clones, 85% to 95% of them singletons; the top ten hold approximately 0.52%. The sequences come from peripheral blood, collected on day 0 of AZD1222 vaccination. These receptors came from an adult in good health.

In this sample, this clone turned up once. The rearrangement joins TRBV29-1 to TRBJ2-7; D unclear. CDR1 is SQVTM and CDR2 is ANQGSEA in the germline V gene. This CDR3 comprises 14 residues. Trimming took off 6 bases at V and 0 bases at J, with 15 bases between the two ends. The CDR3 DNA reads TGCAGCGTAGCTCCGACCCCCAGCTCCTACGAGCAGTACTTC. This codes for CSVAPTPSSYEQYF.

This clone was counted a single time. The V call is TRBV5-5, the J call TRBJ2-7; 8 bases are shared with TRBD2. The trim removed 4 bases at V and 2 bases at J, leaving 2 bases unmatched. The germline V gene encodes CDR1 SGHKS and CDR2 YYEKEE (reference sequence). This CDR3 contains 13 residues. As DNA, the CDR3 is TGTGCCAGCAGCGCCGGGGGGGCCTACGAGCAGTACTTC. Protein: CASSAGGAYEQYF.

The genes are TRBV7-2 and TRBJ2-2; D is possibly TRBD2 (5 bases). Deletions cut 7 bases from V and 0 bases from J, with 15 bases between. Germline V gene data show CDR1 as SGHTA and CDR2 as FQGNSA. This CDR3 spans 16 amino acids. CDR3 sequence (DNA): TGTGCCAGCAACCCCCTCGGGAACGCGAACACCGGGGAGCTGTTTTTT. Translated, it gives CASNPLGNANTGELFF. The variable domain in full, completed from reference TRBV7-2 and TRBJ2-2, reads GAGVSQSPSNKVTEKGKDVELRCDPISGHTALYWYRQSLGQGLEFLIYFQGNSAPDKSGLPSDRFSAERTGGSVSTLTIQRTQQEDSAVYLCASNPLGNANTGELFFGEGSRLTVL.

The chain uses TRBV7-2 and TRBJ2-7; no clear D. V lost 5 bases and J lost 1, with 12 bases in between. Germline values: CDR1 SGHTA, CDR2 FQGNSA. The length of the CDR3 is 14 residues. CDR3 DNA sequence: TGTGCCAGCAGCAAAGACGCAGCATCCTACGAGCAGTACTTC. Residues: CASSKDAASYEQYF.

The rearrangement links TRBV3-1 (or the pseudogene TRBV3-2) to TRBJ1-2, with 10 bases aligning to TRBD1. CDR1 and CDR2 (germline): LGHDT, YNNKEL (reference sequence). This CDR3 is 13 amino acids long. Unmatched junction bases numbered 5, after V lost 6 bases and J lost 7 bases. Here the CDR3 reads CASSGTGDFGYTF. DNA of the CDR3: TGTGCCAGCAGTGGGACAGGGGATTTTGGCTACACCTTC.

The CDR3, as DNA: TGTGCCAGTAGTAAGACGGGGAGGGACGAGCAGTACTTC. Translation gives CASSKTGRDEQYF. J is TRBJ2-7 and V is TRBV19; TRBD2 matches 7 bases. V shed 4 bases, J shed 5 bases, and the junction held 5 bases outside the gene matches. In germline, CDR1 is LNHDA, CDR2 SQIVND (reference sequence). CDR3 length equals 13 residues.

Note on this clone: Other DNA variants within this sample encode the same CDR3. J is TRBJ1-2 and V is TRBV25-1, with 7 bases lining up with TRBD1. This CDR3 region has 14 residues. Per germline, CDR1 MGHDK and CDR2 SYGVNS. V was clipped by 6 bases and J by 4 bases; unmatched bases: 8. The CDR3 bases are TGTGCCAGCAGCCCCACGGGGGACAGCTATGGCTACACCTTC. It is translated as CASSPTGDSYGYTF.

The chain couples TRBV6-2 or TRBV6-3 to TRBJ2-5; either TRBD1 or TRBD2 may supply D (6 bases each). CDR3 length: 14 amino acids. The V gene lost 2 bases and the J gene lost 5 bases, with 12 bases spanning the gap. Germline assignment: CDR1 MNHEY and CDR2 SVGEGT. The CDR3 loop is CASSYRRGRETQYF. For the CDR3, the DNA is TGTGCCAGCAGTTACAGACGGGGGCGTGAGACCCAGTACTTC.

This chain joins TRBV28 and TRBJ2-3; 9 bases are shared with TRBD1. The CDR3 runs 16 residues. With 6 bases clipped from V and 2 bases from J, the junction kept 9 bases outside the gene matches. The V gene's germline CDR1 is MDHEN and CDR2 SYDVKM. The CDR3 loop reads CASRGGTGTITDTQYF. CDR3 sequence (DNA): TGTGCCAGCAGGGGGGGGACAGGGACGATCACAGATACGCAGTATTTT.

The V call is TRBV28, the J call TRBJ1-3; TRBD1 might be the D (5 bases). This CDR3 comprises 15 residues. CDR1 and CDR2 (germline): MDHEN, SYDVKM. V lost 5 bases, J lost 1 base, and 12 bases lay in between. The CDR3 region has the DNA TGTGCCAGCAGTACCAGGGTCTCTTCTGGAAACACCATATATTTT. Translated: CASSTRVSSGNTIYF.

This clone was seen a single time. The chain links TRBV7-9 to TRBJ1-1; D is undetermined. CDR3 length equals 15 residues. Germline CDR1 SEHNR, CDR2 FQNEAQ (reference sequence). The germline V and J ends were trimmed by 5 bases and 2 bases, with 15 bases remaining between them. CDR3 amino acids: CASSPHAEGNTEAFF. The CDR3 nucleotides read TGTGCCAGCAGCCCCCACGCGGAGGGTAACACTGAAGCTTTCTTT.

The chain is built from TRBV5-5 and TRBJ2-7; 7 bases align to TRBD2. The germline V gene encodes CDR1 SGHKS and CDR2 YYEKEE (reference sequence). The V gene end was trimmed by 7 bases and the J gene end by 3 bases; junction bases not matched to a gene: 10. The CDR3 is 14 amino acids. The CDR3: CASEGGAGYYEQYF. The CDR3 nucleotides are TGTGCCAGCGAGGGAGGGGCTGGATACTACGAGCAGTACTTC.

This clone came up once. The chain employs TRBV2 and TRBJ2-7; D gene unclear. V was clipped by 2 bases and J by 2 bases, with 13 bases between them. CDR1 and CDR2 (germline): SNHLY, FYNNEI. This CDR3 is 15 amino acids long. CDR3 in amino acids: CASSESGGSPYEQYF. CDR3 in DNA: TGTGCCAGCAGTGAATCGGGCGGCAGTCCCTACGAGCAGTACTTC.

This rearrangement joins TRBV2 to TRBJ2-1; D is possibly TRBD2 (5 bases). V lost 7 bases, J lost 8 bases, and 9 bases lay in between. The germline V gene has CDR1 SNHLY and CDR2 FYNNEI. This CDR3 has 11 amino acids. CDR3 residues: CASTREYEQFF. CDR3 DNA: TGTGCCAGCACAAGGGAGTATGAGCAGTTCTTC.

The V call is TRBV19, the J call TRBJ2-2; D is undetermined. The germline V gene encodes CDR1 LNHDA and CDR2 SQIVND (reference sequence). CDR3 length: 17 amino acids. The V end lost 2 bases, the J end lost 1 base, and 14 bases lay between the germline ends. CDR3 region: CASSIKGPVLNTGELFF. CDR3 DNA: TGTGCCAGTAGTATAAAGGGCCCCGTGCTGAACACCGGGGAGCTGTTTTTT.

The CDR3 DNA sequence: TGTGCCAGCAGTAATACGGGACAGGGTCGGAACACCTTC. Translating gives CASSNTGQGRNTF. The gene calls are TRBV12-3 or TRBV12-4 and TRBJ1-2; 9 nucleotides align to TRBD1. The CDR3 spans 13 residues. The V segment lost 5 bases and the J segment 12 bases; nucleotides outside the gene matches: 10.

This clone was counted a single time. The chain has TRBV7-9 and TRBJ2-7; D perhaps matches TRBD2 (5 bases). The germline V gene encodes CDR1 SEHNR and CDR2 FQNEAQ (reference sequence). The V end was cut by 5 bases, the J end by 4 bases, with 18 bases between. This CDR3 contains 15 residues. The CDR3 bases are TGTGCCAGCAGCCCGAAGCTGGAGGTTGGATACGAGCAGTACTTC. It is translated as CASSPKLEVGYEQYF.

There are a few counts of this clone. In nucleotides, the CDR3 is TGTGCCAGCACCCCCCGGGGGGGGGCCAGGGATACGCAGTATTTT. As protein: CASTPRGGARDTQYF. The J gene is TRBJ2-3, the V gene TRBV5-4; 8 bases align to TRBD2. Germline V CDR1 and CDR2: SGHNT, YYREEE (reference sequence). This CDR3 contains 15 residues. Trimming cost V 6 bases and J 6 bases; bases outside gene matches: 12.

The chain combines TRBV10-3 with TRBJ1-3; D possibly corresponds to TRBD1 (5 bases). This CDR3 has 15 amino acids. The germline V and J ends were trimmed by 0 bases and 7 bases, with 13 bases remaining between them. The germline V gene has CDR1 ENHRY and CDR2 SYGVKD. In DNA, the CDR3 is TGTGCCATCAGTGAGTCGTTTCAACAGGCTAACACCATATATTTT. Amino acid sequence: CAISESFQQANTIYF.

CDR3 bases: TGTGCCAGTAGTACCCCCAGCGGCGAAAGCTCCTACGAGCAGTACTTC. Its translation: CASSTPSGESSYEQYF. V is TRBV19 and J is TRBJ2-7; tentatively, D is TRBD2 (5 bases). This CDR3 is built from 16 residues. Trimming stripped 4 bases from V and 0 bases from J, with 16 bases between. Per germline, CDR1 LNHDA and CDR2 SQIVND (reference sequence).

J is TRBJ1-2 and V is TRBV3-1 (or the pseudogene TRBV3-2); D is unresolved. CDR1 LGHDT and CDR2 YNNKEL come from the germline V gene (reference sequence). V lost 1 base, J lost 1 base, and 4 bases lay in between. There are 13 residues in the CDR3. CDR3 region: CASSQALNYGYTF. CDR3 coding DNA: TGTGCCAGCAGCCAAGCCCTTAACTATGGCTACACCTTC.

The chain employs TRBV5-1 and TRBJ2-7; D possibly uses TRBD1 or TRBD2 (5 bases each). V was cut by 5 bases and J by 2 bases, with 11 bases left in between. Germline V lookup: CDR1 SGHRS, CDR2 YFSETQ. The CDR3 sequence is 13 residues long. Here the CDR3 DNA reads TGCGCCAGCAGAGGGACCGAAACCTACGAGCAGTACTTC. It specifies CASRGTETYEQYF.

This clone was counted once. V usage is TRBV15 and J usage is TRBJ2-3; D is ambiguous. The CDR3 length is 14 residues. Germline V gene data show CDR1 as LNHNV and CDR2 as YYDKDF (reference sequence). Trimming removed 1 base at V and 7 bases at J, with 12 bases between. The CDR3 DNA follows: TGTGCCACCAGCAGAGGGACCGTCTGGCATACGCAGTATTTT. As protein: CATSRGTVWHTQYF.

The chain couples TRBV9 to TRBJ1-4, with D unclear. Per germline, CDR1 SGDLS and CDR2 YYNGEE. CDR3 length: 14 amino acids. With 0 bases removed from V and 8 bases from J, the gap between germline ends came to 11 bases. For the CDR3, the DNA is TGTGCCAGCAGCGTAGGGGCAGGTCCAGAAAAACTGTTTTTT. It codes for CASSVGAGPEKLFF.

The chain employs TRBV11-2 and TRBJ2-1; weak D call: TRBD1 (6 bases). CDR1 SGHAT and CDR2 FQNNGV come from the germline V gene. V dropped 6 bases and J dropped 9 bases, with 9 bases sitting between them. The CDR3 consists of 11 residues. The CDR3 DNA sequence: TGTGCCAGCAGTTCAGGGGTTGAGCAGTTCTTC. It translates to CASSSGVEQFF.

This clone appeared a single time. The chain carries TRBV7-2 and TRBJ2-7; weak D call: TRBD1 (6 bases). The CDR3 is made up of 15 amino acids. The germline gives CDR1 SGHTA, CDR2 FQGNSA. Trimming left V 3 bases short and J 4 bases short, with 16 bases between. The CDR3 is CASSFPQGNRYEQYF. CDR3 coding DNA: TGTGCCAGCAGCTTTCCACAGGGTAATCGGTACGAGCAGTACTTC.

This clone appeared a single time. The chain is built from TRBV28 and TRBJ2-7; possible D gene TRBD1, 6 bases. The CDR3 has 14 residues. The ends were cut back, 7 bases at V and 2 bases at J, with 15 bases in the middle. The V gene's germline CDR1 is MDHEN and CDR2 SYDVKM. The CDR3 reads CASNPGQFTYEQYF. CDR3 nucleotide sequence: TGTGCCAGCAACCCCGGACAGTTCACCTACGAGCAGTACTTC.

J is TRBJ1-2 and V is TRBV4-2; D not certain. CDR1 is LGHNA and CDR2 is YNFKEQ in the germline V gene. V shed 2 bases and J shed 4 bases, with 14 bases lying between them. This CDR3 comprises 15 residues. CDR3 protein: CASSQLSGQVYGYTF. The DNA of the CDR3 is TGTGCCAGCAGCCAATTGTCGGGCCAGGTCTATGGCTACACCTTC.

In nucleotides, the CDR3 is TGTGCCAGCAGCCTGCAGGGGGTTGGGGAGACCCAGTACTTC. This translates into CASSLQGVGETQYF. J is TRBJ2-5 and V is TRBV11-2; the match to TRBD1 covers 7 bases. V shed 5 bases and J 5 bases; nucleotides not matched to a gene: 8. Germline V CDR1 and CDR2: SGHAT, FQNNGV. The CDR3 length is 14 residues. Combining the CDR3 with reference TRBV11-2 and TRBJ2-5 gives the whole variable domain EAGVAQSPRYKIIEKRQSVAFWCNPISGHATLYWYQQILGQGPKLLIQFQNNGVVDDSQLPKDRFSAERLKGVDSTLKIQPAKLEDSAVYLCASSLQGVGETQYFGPGTRLLVL.

Only a few counts were recorded for this clone. The rearrangement joins TRBV28 to TRBJ1-6; 8 bases map to TRBD1. Looked up from germline, CDR1 is MDHEN and CDR2 is SYDVKM. The V and J ends lost 8 bases and 5 bases, in that order; junction bases with no gene match: 5. The CDR3 runs to 14 residues. CDR3 protein: CASENRGNNSPLHF. The CDR3 DNA reads as TGTGCCAGCGAAAACAGGGGGAATAATTCACCCCTCCACTTT.

CDR3 nucleotides: TGTGCCAGCAGTTACAACGGCTTGAGGGAGCAGTACTTC. It encodes CASSYNGLREQYF. This chain links TRBV6-2 or TRBV6-3 with TRBJ2-7; D is uncertain. Germline V gene lookup returns CDR1 MNHEY and CDR2 SVGEGT. Trimming removed 2 bases from V and 7 bases from J, with 12 bases in between. This CDR3 spans 13 amino acids.

The chain carries TRBV4-2 and TRBJ1-2, with a weak D call TRBD1 (6 bases). V was cut by 0 bases and J by 8 bases, with 16 bases left in between. The germline V gene has CDR1 LGHNA and CDR2 YNFKEQ. The CDR3 covers 15 residues. CDR3 DNA: TGTGCCAGCAGCCAAGATTTGAAGGGGGAGGGCGGCTACACCTTC. Translated: CASSQDLKGEGGYTF.